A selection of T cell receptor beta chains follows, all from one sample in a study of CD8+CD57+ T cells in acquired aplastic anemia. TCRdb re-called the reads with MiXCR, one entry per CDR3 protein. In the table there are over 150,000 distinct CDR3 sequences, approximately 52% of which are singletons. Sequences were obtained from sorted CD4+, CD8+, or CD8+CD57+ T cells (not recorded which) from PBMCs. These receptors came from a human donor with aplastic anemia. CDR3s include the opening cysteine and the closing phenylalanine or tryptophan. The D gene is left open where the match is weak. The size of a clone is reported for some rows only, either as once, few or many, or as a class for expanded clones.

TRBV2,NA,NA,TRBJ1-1,TGTGCCAGCACCAAGCAAGGGAACACTGAAGCTTTCTTT,CASTKQGNTEAFF
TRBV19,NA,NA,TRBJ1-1,TGTGCCAGCCTCAAACTGGGGGGCACAGTTGAAGCTTTCTTT,CASLKLGGTVEAFF
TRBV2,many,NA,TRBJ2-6,TGTGCCAGCAGACAGGACAACTCTGGGGCCAACGTCCTGACTTTC,CASRQDNSGANVLTF
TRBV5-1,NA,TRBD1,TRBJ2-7,TGCGCCAGCAGCTTTGGGACAGGGGGCTCCAGACCCTACGAGCAGTACTTC,CASSFGTGGSRPYEQYF
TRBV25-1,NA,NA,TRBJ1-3,TGTGCCAGCAGTGAACCGACATCCTCTGGAAACACCATATATTTT,CASSEPTSSGNTIYF
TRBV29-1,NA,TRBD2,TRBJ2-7,TGCAGCGTTGTCGGGCGGGGGACGGGGATAGGCGAGCAGTACTTC,CSVVGRGTGIGEQYF
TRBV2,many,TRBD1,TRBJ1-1,TGTGCCAGCAGGGGTGTCGGGACAGGGGCGCAAGCTTTCTTT,CASRGVGTGAQAFF
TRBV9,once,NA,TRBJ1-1,TGTGCCAGCAGCGTTCAGACAGATATGAACACTGAAGCTTTCTTT,CASSVQTDMNTEAFF
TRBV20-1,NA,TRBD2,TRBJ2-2,TGCAGTGCTAGAGATGGGACTAGCGGGAACACCGGGGAGCTGTTTTTT,CSARDGTSGNTGELFF
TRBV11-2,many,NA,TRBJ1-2,TGTGCCAGCAGGGGGGAGAACTATGGCTACACCTTC,CASRGENYGYTF
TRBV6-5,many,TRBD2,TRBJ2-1,TGTGCCAGCAGTTACTCGTTGGGGACTACGTACAATGAGCAGTTCTTC,CASSYSLGTTYNEQFF
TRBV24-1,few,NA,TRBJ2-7,TGTGCCACCAGCCACGGAACCTACGAGCAGTACTTC,CATSHGTYEQYF
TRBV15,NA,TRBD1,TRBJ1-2,TGTGCCACCAGCAGAGATCGGGACAGACTCTATGGCTACACCTTC,CATSRDRDRLYGYTF
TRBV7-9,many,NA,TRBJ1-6,TGTGCCAGCAGCCCCGGGACGGAGAATTCACCCCTCCACTTT,CASSPGTENSPLHF
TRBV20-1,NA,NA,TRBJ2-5,TGCAGTGCTAGAGTAGAATCGGGGCAGGCCCAAGAGACCCAGTACTTC,CSARVESGQAQETQYF
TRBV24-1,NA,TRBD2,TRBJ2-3,TGTGCCACCAGTGATACAGCGGGGACTAGCACAGATACGCAGTATTTT,CATSDTAGTSTDTQYF